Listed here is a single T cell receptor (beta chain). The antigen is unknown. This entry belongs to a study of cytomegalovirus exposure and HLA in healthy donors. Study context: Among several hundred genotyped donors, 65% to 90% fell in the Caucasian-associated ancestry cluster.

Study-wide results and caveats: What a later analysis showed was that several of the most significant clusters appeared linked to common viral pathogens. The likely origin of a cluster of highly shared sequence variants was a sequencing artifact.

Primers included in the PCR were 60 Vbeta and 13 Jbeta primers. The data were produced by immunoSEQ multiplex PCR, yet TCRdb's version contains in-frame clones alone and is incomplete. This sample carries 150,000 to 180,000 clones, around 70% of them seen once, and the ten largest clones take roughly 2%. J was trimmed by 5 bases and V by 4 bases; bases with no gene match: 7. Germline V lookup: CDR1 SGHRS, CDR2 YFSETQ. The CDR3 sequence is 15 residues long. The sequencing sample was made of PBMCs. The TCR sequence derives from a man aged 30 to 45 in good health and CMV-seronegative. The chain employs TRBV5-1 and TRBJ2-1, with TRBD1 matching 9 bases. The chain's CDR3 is CASSPGTGRHNEQFF. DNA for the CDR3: TGCGCCAGCAGCCCCGGGACAGGGCGGCACAATGAGCAGTTCTTC. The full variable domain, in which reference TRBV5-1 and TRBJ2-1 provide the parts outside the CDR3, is KAGVTQTPRYLIKTRGQQVTLSCSPISGHRSVSWYQQTPGQGLQFLFEYFSETQRNKGNFPGRFSGRQFSNSRSEMNVSTLELGDSALYLCASSPGTGRHNEQFFGPGTRLTVL.